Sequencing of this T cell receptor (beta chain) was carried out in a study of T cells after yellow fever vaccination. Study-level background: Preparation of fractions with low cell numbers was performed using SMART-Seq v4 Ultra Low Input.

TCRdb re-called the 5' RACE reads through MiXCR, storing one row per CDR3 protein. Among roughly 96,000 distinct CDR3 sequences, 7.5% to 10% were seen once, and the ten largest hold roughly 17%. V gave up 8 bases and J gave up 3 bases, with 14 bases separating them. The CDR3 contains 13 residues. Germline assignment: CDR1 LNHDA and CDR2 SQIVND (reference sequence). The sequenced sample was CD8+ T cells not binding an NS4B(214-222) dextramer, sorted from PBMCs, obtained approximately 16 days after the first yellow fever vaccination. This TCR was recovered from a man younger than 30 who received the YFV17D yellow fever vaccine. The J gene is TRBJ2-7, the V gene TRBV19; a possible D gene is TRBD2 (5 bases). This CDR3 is CASGPSGFYEQYF. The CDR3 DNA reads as TGTGCCAGTGGACCATCGGGATTCTACGAGCAGTACTTC.